A single sample is the source of the 5 T cell receptor beta chains below, sequenced in a study of T cell repertoires in cytomegalovirus infection. TCRdb used MiXCR to reprocess the reads, holding one entry per CDR3 protein. Among 250,000 or so distinct CDR3 sequences listed, more than 9% were seen once. The sequenced sample consisted of PBMCs. All receptors come from a human donor in good health (CMV status not recorded). Some clones in this sample may be carry-over from other donors' samples.

This clonotype appeared many times. CDR3 loop: CASSLGADNEQFF. The CDR3 DNA follows: TGTGCCAGCAGTTTGGGCGCAGACAATGAGCAGTTCTTC. The chain carries TRBV28 and TRBJ2-1; D is undetermined. Germline V gives CDR1 MDHEN, CDR2 SYDVKM. The CDR3 is made up of 13 amino acids. V lost 3 bases and J 5 bases, leaving 8 bases between the germline ends.

This clonotype was seen repeatedly, ten times or more. The J gene is TRBJ2-2, the V gene TRBV5-6; D tentatively reads TRBD1 or TRBD2 (5 bases each). CDR3 size: 15 residues. Trimming left V 0 bases short and J 5 bases short, with 11 bases between. The germline V gene has CDR1 SGHDT and CDR2 YYEEEE. CDR3 protein: CASSLVGERTGELFF. CDR3 coding DNA: TGTGCCAGCAGCTTGGTGGGGGAGAGGACCGGGGAGCTGTTTTTT.

This clonotype was seen at least ten times. The gene calls are TRBV7-9 and TRBJ2-1, with 8 bases that match TRBD2. Unmatched junction bases numbered 6, after V lost 2 bases and J lost 9 bases. The CDR3 is 14 amino acids. Germline values: CDR1 SEHNR, CDR2 FQNEAQ (reference sequence). CDR3 in amino acids: CASSLQAGGSEQFF. The CDR3 coding sequence is TGTGCCAGCAGCTTACAGGCGGGAGGCAGTGAGCAGTTCTTC. The whole variable domain, remainder taken from reference TRBV7-9 and TRBJ2-1, is DTGVSQNPRHKITKRGQNVTFRCDPISEHNRLYWYRQTLGQGPEFLTYFQNEAQLEKSRLLSDRFSAERPKGSFSTLEIQRTEQGDSAMYLCASSLQAGGSEQFFGPGTRLTVL.

This clonotype was counted many times. CDR3 sequence reads: CASSLEGPSSYEQYF. CDR3 nucleotides: TGTGCCAGCAGCTTAGAGGGGCCGAGCTCCTACGAGCAGTACTTC. V usage is TRBV7-9 and J usage is TRBJ2-7; D may be TRBD1 (5 bases). The CDR3 spans 15 residues. The germline gives CDR1 SEHNR, CDR2 FQNEAQ (reference sequence). Trimming shortened V by 1 base and J by 0 bases, and 10 bases separated the two germline ends.

This clonotype came up a few times. The chain is built from TRBV6-2 or TRBV6-3 and TRBJ1-5; D is unresolved. The CDR3 is made up of 14 amino acids. Trimming took 2 bases from V and 5 from J, leaving 10 bases between them. Germline V gene lookup returns CDR1 MNHEY and CDR2 SVGEGT. This chain's CDR3 is CASSYTVKDQPQHF. Here the CDR3 DNA reads TGTGCCAGCAGTTACACGGTGAAAGATCAGCCCCAGCATTTT.